This TCR beta chain was identified during a study of T cell changes during pregnancy in multiple sclerosis. Repertoires were generated with immunoSEQ multiplex PCR, while TCRdb's copy carries only in-frame clones and drops some. The profile covers some 81,000 clones, with about 93% appearing a single time and approximately 2.8% taken by the ten largest. The CDR3 sequence is 15 residues long. The junction had 10 bases not matched to a gene; V was cut back by 5 bases and J by 7 bases. Germline V gives CDR1 LNHDA, CDR2 SQIVND (reference sequence). The sequenced sample was peripheral blood, obtained after pregnancy. The receptor's source is a female donor in good health, enrolled as a control in a pregnancy study. The J gene is TRBJ1-5, the V gene TRBV19; 8 bases fit TRBD1. The CDR3 DNA reads as TGTGCCAGTAGTCAACCGGGACAGGCTAGACAGCCCCAGCATTTT. Encoded protein: CASSQPGQARQPQHF.